This T cell receptor (beta chain) emerged from a study of blood T cell repertoires in COVID-19. For the study at large: Samples came from the United States, Italy and Spain, spanning acute and convalescent COVID-19. T cells, B-cell-depleted T cells, or PBMCs provided the cDNA or gDNA that served as material.

Germline values: CDR1 MGHRA, CDR2 YSYEKL. The CDR3 consists of 15 residues. The junction had 3 bases not matched to a gene; V was cut back by 0 bases and J by 6 bases. Produced via immunoSEQ multiplex PCR; TCRdb's table is partial and in-frame only. Of 200,000 to 250,000 clones in the sample, roughly 80% were seen once. The chain links TRBV4-1 to TRBJ2-3; TRBD2 agrees at 10 bases. The clonotype originates from a human donor in a cohort sampled during active COVID-19. Specimen: peripheral blood. CDR3 bases: TGCGCCAGCAGCCAAGAGTGGACTAGCGGTGATACGCAGTATTTT. Amino acid sequence: CASSQEWTSGDTQYF.